Below are 8 T cell receptor beta chains sequenced from a single sample in a study of glioma-infiltrating T cells after dendritic cell vaccination. Produced via immunoSEQ multiplex PCR; TCRdb's table is partial and in-frame only. The profile shows 90,000 to 110,000 clones, 85% to 90% of them singletons. Described time point: after dendritic cell vaccination, including at tumor progression/relapse. The specimen comprised blood, sampled after dendritic cell vaccination. These receptors originate from a human donor with glioblastoma.

This clone was found a few times. The chain links TRBV14 to TRBJ2-3; D may be TRBD2 (5 bases). There are 13 residues in the CDR3. Germline V lookup: CDR1 SGHDN, CDR2 FVKESK. V lost 1 base and J lost 9, with 11 bases in between. The CDR3 nucleotides read TGTGCCAGCAGCCAAGCCCGGGATAGGACGCAGTATTTT. Translation: CASSQARDRTQYF.

The rearrangement links TRBV4-1 to TRBJ1-6; 7 nucleotides line up with TRBD1. Trimming cost V 0 bases and J 9 bases; bases outside gene matches: 8. CDR1 is MGHRA, CDR2 YSYEKL, per germline. CDR3 length equals 16 residues. Written as DNA, the CDR3 is TGCGCCAGCAGCCAAGAATTGCGACAGGGCGCTTCACCCCTCCACTTT. Protein product: CASSQELRQGASPLHF.

The V gene is TRBV25-1, the J gene TRBJ2-1; no reliable D call. This CDR3 region has 14 residues. The V gene lost 4 bases and the J gene lost 3 bases, with 10 bases spanning the gap. CDR1 MGHDK and CDR2 SYGVNS come from the germline V gene. Here the CDR3 reads CASSGQLFYNEQFF. In DNA, the CDR3 is TGTGCCAGCAGTGGACAATTATTCTACAATGAGCAGTTCTTC.

The chain is built from TRBV5-4 and TRBJ2-1, with TRBD1 as a possible D gene (6 bases). Germline V gene lookup returns CDR1 SGHNT and CDR2 YYREEE (reference sequence). The CDR3 totals 14 residues. Deletions cut 4 bases from V and 5 bases from J, with 13 bases between. This chain's CDR3 is CASSPRGGNNEQFF. In DNA, the CDR3 is TGTGCCAGCAGCCCCCGAGGGGGAAACAATGAGCAGTTCTTC.

The V call is TRBV6-1, the J call TRBJ2-5, with D uncertain. This CDR3 comprises 11 residues. The germline V and J ends were trimmed by 6 bases and 2 bases, with 4 bases remaining between them. Germline V gene lookup returns CDR1 MNHNS and CDR2 SASEGT. In nucleotides, the CDR3 is TGTGCCAGCAGCCCACAAGAGACCCAGTACTTC. Translation: CASSPQETQYF.

The chain is built from TRBV11-2 and TRBJ2-2; D is unclear. Germline V gene lookup returns CDR1 SGHAT and CDR2 FQNNGV. The V and J ends lost 5 bases and 4 bases respectively, with 14 bases between them. This CDR3 spans 15 amino acids. CDR3 nucleotides: TGTGCCAGCAGCCCATTGACACAAAGCACCGGGGAGCTGTTTTTT. It translates to CASSPLTQSTGELFF. Based on the CDR3 plus reference TRBV11-2 and TRBJ2-2, the full variable domain is EAGVAQSPRYKIIEKRQSVAFWCNPISGHATLYWYQQILGQGPKLLIQFQNNGVVDDSQLPKDRFSAERLKGVDSTLKIQPAKLEDSAVYLCASSPLTQSTGELFFGEGSRLTVL.

The gene calls are TRBV15 and TRBJ2-1, with 8 bases that match TRBD1. The germline V gene has CDR1 LNHNV and CDR2 YYDKDF (reference sequence). The CDR3 length is 14 residues. Trimming took 0 bases from V and 8 from J; bases not matched to a gene: 3. The CDR3 protein is CATSRDQGAYEQFF. The CDR3 DNA sequence: TGTGCCACCAGCAGAGATCAGGGGGCCTATGAGCAGTTCTTC.

The V call is TRBV5-1, the J call TRBJ2-1; 11 nucleotides line up with TRBD2. Per germline, CDR1 SGHRS and CDR2 YFSETQ. The length of the CDR3 is 19 residues. J lost 2 bases, V lost 4 bases, and 14 bases had no gene match. Here the CDR3 reads CASSHFGTSGLRTYNEQFF. DNA for the CDR3: TGCGCCAGCAGCCATTTCGGGACTAGCGGCTTAAGGACCTACAATGAGCAGTTCTTC.